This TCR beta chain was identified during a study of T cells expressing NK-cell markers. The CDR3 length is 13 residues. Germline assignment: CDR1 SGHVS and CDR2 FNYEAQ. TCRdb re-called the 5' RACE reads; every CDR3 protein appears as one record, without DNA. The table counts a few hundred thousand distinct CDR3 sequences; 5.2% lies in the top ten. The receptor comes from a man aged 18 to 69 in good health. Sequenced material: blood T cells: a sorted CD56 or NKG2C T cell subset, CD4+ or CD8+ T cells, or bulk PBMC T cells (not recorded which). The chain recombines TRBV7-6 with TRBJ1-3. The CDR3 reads CASSPRPENTIYF.